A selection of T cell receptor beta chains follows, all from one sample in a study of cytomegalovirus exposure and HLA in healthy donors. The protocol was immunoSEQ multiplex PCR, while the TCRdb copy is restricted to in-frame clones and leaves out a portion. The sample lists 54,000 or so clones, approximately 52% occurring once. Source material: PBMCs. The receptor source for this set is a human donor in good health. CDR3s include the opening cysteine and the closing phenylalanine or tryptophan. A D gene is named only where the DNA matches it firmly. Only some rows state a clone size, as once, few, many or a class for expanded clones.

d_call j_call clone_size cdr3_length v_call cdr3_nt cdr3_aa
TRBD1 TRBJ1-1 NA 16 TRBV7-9 TGTGCCAGCAGACATAGTGGACAGGCCACGAACACTGAAGCTTTCTTT CASRHSGQATNTEAFF
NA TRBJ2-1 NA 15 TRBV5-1 TGCGCCAGCAGCTCCTTCGCGGGGCGAGGCAATGAGCAGTTCTTC CASSSFAGRGNEQFF
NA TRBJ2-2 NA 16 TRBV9 TGTGCCAGCAGCGTAGAGGGGCGACGGACCACCGGGGAGCTGTTTTTT CASSVEGRRTTGELFF
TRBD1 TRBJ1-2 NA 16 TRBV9 TGTGCCAGCAGCCCCTCTAGAGCGGAGGGGGCGAAGGGCTACACCTTC CASSPSRAEGAKGYTF
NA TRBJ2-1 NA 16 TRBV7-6 TGTGCCAGCAGCTTAATTCCCGGGCAAGGGGGCAATGAGCAGTTCTTC CASSLIPGQGGNEQFF
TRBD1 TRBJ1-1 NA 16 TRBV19 TGTGCCAGTAGTTCGCCTCGGACAGGGGTCTACACTGAAGCTTTCTTT CASSSPRTGVYTEAFF
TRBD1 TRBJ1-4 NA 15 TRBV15 TGTGCCACTTCGGACAGGGGGCTCGCTAATGAAAAACTGTTTTTT CATSDRGLANEKLFF
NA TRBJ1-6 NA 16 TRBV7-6 TGTGCCAGCAGCTTAGGGGGCCGGGGGGCAAATTCACCCCTCCACTTT CASSLGGRGANSPLHF
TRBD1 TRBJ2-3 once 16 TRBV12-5 TGTGCTAGTGGGCCCGGGACAGGGGGCAGCACAGATACGCAGTATTTT CASGPGTGGSTDTQYF
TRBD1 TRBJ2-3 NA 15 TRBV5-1 TGCGCCAGCAGCTTGGCGGACAGGGTCACAGATACGCAGTATTTT CASSLADRVTDTQYF
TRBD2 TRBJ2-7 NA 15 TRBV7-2 TGTGCCAGCAGCGGGACTAGCGGGCTAACCTACGAGCAGTACTTC CASSGTSGLTYEQYF
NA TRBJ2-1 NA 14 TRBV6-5 TGTGCCAGCAGCCCTGGACAGTTATACAATGAGCAGTTCTTC CASSPGQLYNEQFF
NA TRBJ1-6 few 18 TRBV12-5 TGTGCTAGTGGTTTGGTAGCCTCCAACAGGAACTATAATTCACCCCTCCACTTT CASGLVASNRNYNSPLHF
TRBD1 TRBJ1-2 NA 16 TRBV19 TGTGCCAGTAGTACCCCGCGGGACAGGGGTAGCTATGGCTACACCTTC CASSTPRDRGSYGYTF
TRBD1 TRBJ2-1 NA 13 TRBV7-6 TGTGCCAGCAGCCGGACAGGGTCCAATGAGCAGTTCTTC CASSRTGSNEQFF
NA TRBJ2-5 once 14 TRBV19 TGTGCCAGTAGTAAAAGGGGAAGTGGAGAGACCCAGTACTTC CASSKRGSGETQYF
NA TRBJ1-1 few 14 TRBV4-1 TGCGCCAGCAGCTTCCAGGGGTCTCGGGCTGAAGCTTTCTTT CASSFQGSRAEAFF
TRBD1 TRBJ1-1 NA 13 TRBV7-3 TGTGCCAGCAGTCAGGGGGCGGGAACTGAAGCTTTCTTT CASSQGAGTEAFF
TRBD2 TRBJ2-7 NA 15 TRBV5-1 TGCGCCAGCAGCCCCTCTAGCGGGGGGGCTAACGAGCAGTACTTC CASSPSSGGANEQYF
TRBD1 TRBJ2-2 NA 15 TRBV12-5 TGTGCTAGTGGTTCGCGACAGGGATACACCGGGGAGCTGTTTTTT CASGSRQGYTGELFF
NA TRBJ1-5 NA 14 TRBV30 TGTGCCTGGAGTGGCGGACAGCGGATCCAGCCCCAGCATTTT CAWSGGQRIQPQHF
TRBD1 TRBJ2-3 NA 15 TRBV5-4 TGTGCCAGCAGCTGGGGACAGGGGAGCACAGATACGCAGTATTTT CASSWGQGSTDTQYF
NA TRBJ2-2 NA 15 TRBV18 TGTGCCAGCTCACTCGGGACTTCGGGGACCGGGGAGCTGTTTTTT CASSLGTSGTGELFF
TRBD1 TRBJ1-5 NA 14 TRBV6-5 TGTGCCACCCGGACAGGGTCGAGCAATCAGCCCCAGCATTTT CATRTGSSNQPQHF
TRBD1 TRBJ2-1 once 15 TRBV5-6 TGTGCCAGCAGCTTTACAGGGGGCGCGGGAAATGAGCAGTTCTTC CASSFTGGAGNEQFF
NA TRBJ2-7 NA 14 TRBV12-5 TGTGCTAGTGGCCCCGTGGCGGGTAGTTACGAGCAGTACTTC CASGPVAGSYEQYF
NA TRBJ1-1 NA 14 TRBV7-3 TGTGCCAGCAGCCCCTCCCAGGGGAACACTGAAGCTTTCTTT CASSPSQGNTEAFF
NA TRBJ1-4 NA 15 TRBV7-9 TGTGCCAGCAGCTCAGGACTTCTCGAATGGGAAAAACTGTTTTTT CASSSGLLEWEKLFF
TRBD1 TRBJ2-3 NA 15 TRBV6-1 TGTGCCAGCAGCCCTTCCAGGGGGCTGACAGATACGCAGTATTTT CASSPSRGLTDTQYF
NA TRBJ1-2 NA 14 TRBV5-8 TGTGCCAGCTACAAGGTCGGGGCTAACTATGGCTACACCTTC CASYKVGANYGYTF
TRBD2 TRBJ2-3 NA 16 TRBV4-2 TGTGCCAGCAGCCAAGTTTACGGGGGGGGCACAGATACGCAGTATTTT CASSQVYGGGTDTQYF
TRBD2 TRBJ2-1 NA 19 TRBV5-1 TGCGCCAGCAGCTCACCGGGACTAGCGGGGGGATATAAACTCAATGAGCAGTTCTTC CASSSPGLAGGYKLNEQFF
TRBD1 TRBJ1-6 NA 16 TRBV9 TGTGCCAGCAGCGTAGCTAAGGGGGCAGGTCGCTCACCCCTCCACTTT CASSVAKGAGRSPLHF
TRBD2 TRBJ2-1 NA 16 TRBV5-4 TGTGCCAGCAGCTCACGGGGACTAGCGGGGGACAATGAGCAGTTCTTC CASSSRGLAGDNEQFF
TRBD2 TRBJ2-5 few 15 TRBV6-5 TGTGCCAGCAGAAGACTAGCGGGGGTCAAAGAGACCCAGTACTTC CASRRLAGVKETQYF
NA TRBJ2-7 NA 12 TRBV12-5 TGTGCTAGTGGCCCGGGACACTACGAGCAGTACTTC CASGPGHYEQYF
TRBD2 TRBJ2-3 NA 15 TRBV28 TGTGCCAGCAGCCCAGCACTAGCGTCAGCAGATACGCAGTATTTT CASSPALASADTQYF
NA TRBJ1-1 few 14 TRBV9 TGTGCCAGCAGCGTTGTCCGGGGTTCGCCTGAAGCTTTCTTT CASSVVRGSPEAFF
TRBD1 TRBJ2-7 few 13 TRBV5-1 TGCGCCAGCAGCTCGGACAGGGGGGGCGAGCAGTACTTC CASSSDRGGEQYF
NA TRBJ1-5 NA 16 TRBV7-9 TGTGCCAGCAGCTTAGTGACGGGGAAGAGCAATCAGCCCCAGCATTTT CASSLVTGKSNQPQHF